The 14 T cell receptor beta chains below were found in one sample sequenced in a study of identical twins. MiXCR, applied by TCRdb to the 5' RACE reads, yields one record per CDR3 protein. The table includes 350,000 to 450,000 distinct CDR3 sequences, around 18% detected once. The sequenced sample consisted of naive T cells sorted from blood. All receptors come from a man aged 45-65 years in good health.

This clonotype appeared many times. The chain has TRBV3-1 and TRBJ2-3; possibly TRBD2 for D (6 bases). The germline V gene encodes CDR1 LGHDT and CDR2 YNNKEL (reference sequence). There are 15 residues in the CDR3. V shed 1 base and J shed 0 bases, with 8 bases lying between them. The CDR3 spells CASSQVAGSTDTQYF. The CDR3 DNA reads TGTGCCAGCAGCCAAGTTGCGGGAAGCACAGATACGCAGTATTTT.

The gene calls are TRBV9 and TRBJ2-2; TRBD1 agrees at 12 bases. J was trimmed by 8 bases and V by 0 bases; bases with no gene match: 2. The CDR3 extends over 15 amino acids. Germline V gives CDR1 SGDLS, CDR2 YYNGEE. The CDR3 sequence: CASSVVGQGAGELFF. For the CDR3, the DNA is TGTGCCAGCAGCGTAGTGGGACAGGGGGCAGGGGAGCTGTTTTTT.

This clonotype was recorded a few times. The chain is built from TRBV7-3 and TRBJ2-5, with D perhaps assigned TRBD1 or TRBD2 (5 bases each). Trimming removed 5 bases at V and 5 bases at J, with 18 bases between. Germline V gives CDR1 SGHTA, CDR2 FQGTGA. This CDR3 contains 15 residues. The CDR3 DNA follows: TGTGCCAGCAGCCGGACACCATCAAGAGGGGAGACCCAGTACTTC. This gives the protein CASSRTPSRGETQYF.

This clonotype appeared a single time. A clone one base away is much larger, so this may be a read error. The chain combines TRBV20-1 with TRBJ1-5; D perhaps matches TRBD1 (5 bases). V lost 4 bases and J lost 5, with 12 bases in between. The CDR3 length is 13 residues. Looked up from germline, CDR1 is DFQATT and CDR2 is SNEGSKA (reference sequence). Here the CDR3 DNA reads TGCAGTGCTACAACAGGACTCGATCAGCCCCAGCATTTT. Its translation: CSATTGLDQPQHF.

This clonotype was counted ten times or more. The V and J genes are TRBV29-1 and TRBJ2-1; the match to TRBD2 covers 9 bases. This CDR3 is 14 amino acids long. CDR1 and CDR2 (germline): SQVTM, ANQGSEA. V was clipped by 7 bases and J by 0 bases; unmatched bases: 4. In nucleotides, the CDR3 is TGCAGCGCCAGCGGGGGGAACTCCTACAATGAGCAGTTCTTC. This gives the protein CSASGGNSYNEQFF.

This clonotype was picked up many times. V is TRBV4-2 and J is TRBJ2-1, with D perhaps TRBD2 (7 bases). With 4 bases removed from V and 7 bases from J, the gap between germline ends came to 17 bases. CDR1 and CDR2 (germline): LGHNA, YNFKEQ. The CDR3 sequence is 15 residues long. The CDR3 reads CASSPRGGGWNEQFF. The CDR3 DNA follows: TGTGCCAGCAGCCCGAGGGGGGGAGGGTGGAATGAGCAGTTCTTC.

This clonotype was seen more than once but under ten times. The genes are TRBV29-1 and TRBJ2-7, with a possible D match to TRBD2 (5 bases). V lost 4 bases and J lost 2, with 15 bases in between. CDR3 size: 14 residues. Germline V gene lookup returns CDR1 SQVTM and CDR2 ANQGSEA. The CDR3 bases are TGCAGCGTTGCGTATAGAATCGGGGCCTACGAGCAGTACTTC. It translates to CSVAYRIGAYEQYF.

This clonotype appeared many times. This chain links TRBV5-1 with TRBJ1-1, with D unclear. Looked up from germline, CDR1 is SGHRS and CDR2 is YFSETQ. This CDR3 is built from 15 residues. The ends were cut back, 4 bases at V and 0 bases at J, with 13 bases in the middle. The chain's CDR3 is CASSPLPDMNTEAFF. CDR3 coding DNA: TGCGCCAGCAGCCCCCTCCCAGATATGAACACTGAAGCTTTCTTT. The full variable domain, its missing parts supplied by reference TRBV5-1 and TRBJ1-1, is KAGVTQTPRYLIKTRGQQVTLSCSPISGHRSVSWYQQTPGQGLQFLFEYFSETQRNKGNFPGRFSGRQFSNSRSEMNVSTLELGDSALYLCASSPLPDMNTEAFFGQGTRLTVV.

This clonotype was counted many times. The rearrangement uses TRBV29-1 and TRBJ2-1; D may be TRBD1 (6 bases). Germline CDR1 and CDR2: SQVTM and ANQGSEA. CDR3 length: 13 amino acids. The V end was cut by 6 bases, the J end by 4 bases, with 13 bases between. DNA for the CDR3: TGCAGCGTCACACCACAGGGATACAATGAGCAGTTCTTC. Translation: CSVTPQGYNEQFF.

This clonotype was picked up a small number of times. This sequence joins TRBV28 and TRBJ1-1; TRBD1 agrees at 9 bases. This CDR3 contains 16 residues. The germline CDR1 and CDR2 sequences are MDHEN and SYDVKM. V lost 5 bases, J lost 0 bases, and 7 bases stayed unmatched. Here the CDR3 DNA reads TGTGCCAGCAGTCCTCACAGGGGGCGCATGAACACTGAAGCTTTCTTT. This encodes CASSPHRGRMNTEAFF.

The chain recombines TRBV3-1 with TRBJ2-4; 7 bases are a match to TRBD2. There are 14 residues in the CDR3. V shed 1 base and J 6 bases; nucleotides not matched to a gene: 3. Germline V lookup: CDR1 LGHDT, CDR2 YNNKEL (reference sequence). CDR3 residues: CASSQAGGGNIQYF. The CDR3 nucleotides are TGTGCCAGCAGCCAAGCGGGAGGTGGAAACATTCAGTACTTC.

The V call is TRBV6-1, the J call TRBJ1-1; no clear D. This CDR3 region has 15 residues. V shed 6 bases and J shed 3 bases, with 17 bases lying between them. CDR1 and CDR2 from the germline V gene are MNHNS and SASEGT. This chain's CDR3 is CASSPRAGLDTEAFF. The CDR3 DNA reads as TGTGCCAGCAGCCCTAGAGCGGGGTTGGACACTGAAGCTTTCTTT.

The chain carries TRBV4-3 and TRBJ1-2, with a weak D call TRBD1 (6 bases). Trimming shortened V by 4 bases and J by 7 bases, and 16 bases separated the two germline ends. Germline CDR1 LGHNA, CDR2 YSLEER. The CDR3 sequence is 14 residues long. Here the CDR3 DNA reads TGCGCCAGCAGCCTGACCGGGACAAGCGTTGGCTACACCTTC. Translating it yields CASSLTGTSVGYTF.

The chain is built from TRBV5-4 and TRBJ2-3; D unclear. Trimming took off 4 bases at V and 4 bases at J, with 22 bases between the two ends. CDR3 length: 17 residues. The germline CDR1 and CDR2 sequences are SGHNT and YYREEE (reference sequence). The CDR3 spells CASSPGVAGFISDTQYF. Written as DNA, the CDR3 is TGTGCCAGCAGCCCCGGAGTGGCAGGATTCATCTCAGATACGCAGTATTTT.